These 10 T cell receptor beta chains were all obtained from the same sample, sequenced in a study of T cells after yellow fever vaccination. TCRdb re-called the 5' RACE reads through MiXCR, storing one row per CDR3 protein. The sample consists of about 580,000 distinct CDR3 sequences, less than 20% of them appearing once. The material was PBMCs, obtained around 5 days after the first yellow fever vaccination. The origin of the receptors is a young man who received the YFV17D yellow fever vaccine.

The table lists this clonotype with many counts. The gene calls are TRBV4-2 and TRBJ2-5; D possibly corresponds to TRBD2 (7 bases). V gave up 4 bases and J gave up 5 bases, with 17 bases separating them. The CDR3 has 15 residues. Germline loops: CDR1 LGHNA, CDR2 YNFKEQ. This chain's CDR3 is CASSPYTGGQETQYF. CDR3 in DNA: TGTGCCAGCAGCCCTTACACGGGGGGCCAGGAGACCCAGTACTTC.

The chain employs TRBV7-2 and TRBJ1-1; D uncertain. The length of the CDR3 is 14 residues. CDR1 SGHTA and CDR2 FQGNSA come from the germline V gene. Trimming removed 3 bases at V and 0 bases at J, with 8 bases between. The CDR3: CASSFRLMNTEAFF. The CDR3 DNA sequence: TGTGCCAGCAGCTTTCGGTTAATGAACACTGAAGCTTTCTTT.

This chain links TRBV6-1 with TRBJ2-7; D may be TRBD2 (6 bases). Trimming took off 6 bases at V and 6 bases at J, with 6 bases between the two ends. CDR3 length: 10 amino acids. CDR1 and CDR2 (germline): MNHNS, SASEGT. The CDR3 reads CASSGGEQYV. The CDR3 region has the DNA TGTGCCAGCAGCGGGGGCGAGCAGTACGTC.

The chain employs TRBV10-3 and TRBJ2-1, with 10 bases that match TRBD1. CDR1 and CDR2 (germline): ENHRY, SYGVKD. The trim removed 5 bases at V and 5 bases at J, leaving 3 bases unmatched. The CDR3 is 14 residues long. The CDR3, as DNA: TGTGCCATCAGTCGGACAGGGGGTGACAATGAGCAGTTCTTC. Translation gives CAISRTGGDNEQFF.

The sample holds a few counts of this clonotype. The chain is built from TRBV7-9 and TRBJ2-5; weak D call: TRBD2 (6 bases). The CDR3 has 12 amino acids. V shed 7 bases and J shed 1 base, with 7 bases lying between them. Germline assignment: CDR1 SEHNR and CDR2 FQNEAQ (reference sequence). Written as DNA, the CDR3 is TGTGCCAGCACGCGGGGCCAAGAGACCCAGTACTTC. Amino acid sequence: CASTRGQETQYF.

The rearrangement uses TRBV20-1 and TRBJ2-7; maybe TRBD2 (5 bases). The V end lost 5 bases, the J end lost 3 bases, and 8 bases lay between the germline ends. Looked up from germline, CDR1 is DFQATT and CDR2 is SNEGSKA (reference sequence). The CDR3 is 11 residues long. The CDR3 loop reads CSAVLDYEQYV. CDR3 coding DNA: TGCAGTGCTGTACTAGACTACGAGCAGTACGTC.

This clonotype was counted between two and nine times. The rearrangement links TRBV6-2 or TRBV6-3 to TRBJ1-1; D ambiguous. This CDR3 has 12 residues. CDR1 and CDR2 from the germline V gene are MNHEY and SVGEGT. V was clipped by 7 bases and J by 3 bases, with 9 bases between them. The CDR3 DNA sequence: TGTGCCAGCAAAGACCCGGACACTGAAGCTTTCTTT. Its protein product is CASKDPDTEAFF.

The chain uses TRBV6-5 and TRBJ2-2, with D uncertain. Germline lookup yields CDR1 MNHEY and CDR2 SVGAGI. This CDR3 has 15 amino acids. V was cut by 0 bases and J by 6 bases, with 11 bases left in between. The CDR3 DNA reads TGTGCCAGCAGTTACTCCGGCTTCGGGCCCGGGGAGCTGTTTTTT. Translation gives CASSYSGFGPGELFF.

The genes are TRBV24-1 and TRBJ1-5; the D is unclear. V lost 4 bases, J lost 4 bases, and 4 bases lay in between. Germline assignment: CDR1 KGHDR and CDR2 SFDVKD. This CDR3 is 12 amino acids long. CDR3 protein: CATSEHNQPQHF. For the CDR3, the DNA is TGTGCCACCAGTGAACATAATCAGCCCCAGCATTTT.

The V call is TRBV28, the J call TRBJ2-1; D gene unclear. Trimming stripped 7 bases from V and 5 bases from J, with 9 bases between. CDR1 and CDR2 (germline): MDHEN, SYDVKM. This CDR3 is built from 12 residues. The CDR3 here is CASNTPHNEQFF. The DNA of the CDR3 is TGTGCCAGCAATACGCCCCACAATGAGCAGTTCTTC.